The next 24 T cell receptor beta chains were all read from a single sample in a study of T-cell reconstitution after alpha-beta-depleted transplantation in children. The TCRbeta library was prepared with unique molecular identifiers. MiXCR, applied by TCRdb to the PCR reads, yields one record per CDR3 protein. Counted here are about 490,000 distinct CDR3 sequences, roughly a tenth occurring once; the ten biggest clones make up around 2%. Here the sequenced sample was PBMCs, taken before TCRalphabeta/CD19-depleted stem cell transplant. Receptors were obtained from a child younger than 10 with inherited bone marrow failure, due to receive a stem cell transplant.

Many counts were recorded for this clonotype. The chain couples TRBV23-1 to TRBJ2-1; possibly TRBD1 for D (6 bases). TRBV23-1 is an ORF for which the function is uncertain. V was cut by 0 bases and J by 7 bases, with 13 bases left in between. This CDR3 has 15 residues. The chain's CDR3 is CASSQSVGQGNEQFF. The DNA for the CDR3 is TGCGCCAGCAGTCAATCGGTGGGGCAGGGGAATGAGCAGTTCTTC.

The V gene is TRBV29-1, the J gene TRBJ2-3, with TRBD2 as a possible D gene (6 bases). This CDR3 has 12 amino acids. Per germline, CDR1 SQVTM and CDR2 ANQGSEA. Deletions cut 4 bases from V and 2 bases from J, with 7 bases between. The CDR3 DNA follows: TGCAGCGTTGGACTAGACACAGATACGCAGTATTTT. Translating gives CSVGLDTDTQYF.

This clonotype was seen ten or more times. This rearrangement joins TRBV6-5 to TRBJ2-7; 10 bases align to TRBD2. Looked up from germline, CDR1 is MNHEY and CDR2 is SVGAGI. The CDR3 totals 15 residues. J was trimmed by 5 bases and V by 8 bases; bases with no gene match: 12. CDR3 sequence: CASPLIAGGVHEQYF. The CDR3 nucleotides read TGTGCCAGCCCCCTTATAGCGGGAGGAGTCCACGAGCAGTACTTC.

The CDR3 spells CASSPTSAFSYNEQFF. The DNA for the CDR3 is TGTGCCAGCAGTCCCACTAGCGCGTTCTCCTACAATGAGCAGTTCTTC. This sequence joins TRBV7-2 and TRBJ2-1; 7 bases map to TRBD2. The CDR3 spans 16 residues. The trim removed 6 bases at V and 0 bases at J, leaving 8 bases unmatched. The germline gives CDR1 SGHTA, CDR2 FQGNSA.

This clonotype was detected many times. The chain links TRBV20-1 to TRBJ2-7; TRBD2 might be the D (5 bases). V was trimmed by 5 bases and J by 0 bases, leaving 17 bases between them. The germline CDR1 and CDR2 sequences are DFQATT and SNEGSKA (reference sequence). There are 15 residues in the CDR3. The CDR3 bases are TGCAGTGCTGTGACGGACTCTAAACTCTCCTACGAGCAGTACTTC. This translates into CSAVTDSKLSYEQYF.

The CDR3 nucleotides are TGTGCCAGCAGTTACTCGACGGCAGGGGAAGCGGAGACCCAGTACTTC. Translated, it gives CASSYSTAGEAETQYF. This chain connects TRBV6-2 or TRBV6-3 to TRBJ2-5, with D perhaps matching TRBD1 (6 bases). This CDR3 contains 16 residues. V lost 0 bases, J lost 5 bases, and 16 bases lay in between. CDR1 MNHEY and CDR2 SVGEGT come from the germline V gene.

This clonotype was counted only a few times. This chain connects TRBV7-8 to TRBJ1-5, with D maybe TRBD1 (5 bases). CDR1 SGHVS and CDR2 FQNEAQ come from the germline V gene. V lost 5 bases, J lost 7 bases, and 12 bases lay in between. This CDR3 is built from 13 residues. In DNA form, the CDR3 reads TGTGCCAGCAGCCTTTTAGGGGTCCAGCCCCAGCATTTT. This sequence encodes CASSLLGVQPQHF.

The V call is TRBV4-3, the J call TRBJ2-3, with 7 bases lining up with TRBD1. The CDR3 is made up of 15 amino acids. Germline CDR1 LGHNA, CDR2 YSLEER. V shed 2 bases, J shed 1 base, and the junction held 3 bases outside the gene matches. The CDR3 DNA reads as TGCGCCAGCAGCCAACAAGGACAGGGCACAGATACGCAGTATTTT. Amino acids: CASSQQGQGTDTQYF.

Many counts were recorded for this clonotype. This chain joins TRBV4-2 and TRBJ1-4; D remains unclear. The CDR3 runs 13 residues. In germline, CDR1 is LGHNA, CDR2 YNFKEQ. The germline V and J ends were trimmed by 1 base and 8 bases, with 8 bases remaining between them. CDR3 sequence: CASSQVSEEKLFF. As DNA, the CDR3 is TGTGCCAGCAGCCAAGTCTCAGAGGAAAAACTGTTTTTT.

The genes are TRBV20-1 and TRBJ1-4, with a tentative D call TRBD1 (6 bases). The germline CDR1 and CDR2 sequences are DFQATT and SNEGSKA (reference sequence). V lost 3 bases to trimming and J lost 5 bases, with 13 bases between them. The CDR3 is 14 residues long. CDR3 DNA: TGCAGTGCTAGTTGGGGGGGGGCGAATGAAAAACTGTTTTTT. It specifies CSASWGGANEKLFF.

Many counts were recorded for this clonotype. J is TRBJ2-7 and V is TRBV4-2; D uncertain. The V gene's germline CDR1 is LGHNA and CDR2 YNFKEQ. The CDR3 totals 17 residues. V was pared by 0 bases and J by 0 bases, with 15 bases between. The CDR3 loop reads CASSQDKGLVISYEQYF. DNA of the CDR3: TGTGCCAGCAGCCAAGATAAAGGGCTTGTCATCTCCTACGAGCAGTACTTC.

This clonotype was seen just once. CDR3 coding DNA: TGTGCCAGCAGTGAGGTAGCGGGAGGGGTCAATGAGCAGTTCTTC. Encoded protein: CASSEVAGGVNEQFF. The chain links TRBV2 to TRBJ2-1; 11 bases agree with TRBD2. The CDR3 loop spans 15 amino acids. V lost 3 bases, J lost 6 bases, and 4 bases stayed unmatched. Per the germline V gene, CDR1 is SNHLY and CDR2 is FYNNEI.

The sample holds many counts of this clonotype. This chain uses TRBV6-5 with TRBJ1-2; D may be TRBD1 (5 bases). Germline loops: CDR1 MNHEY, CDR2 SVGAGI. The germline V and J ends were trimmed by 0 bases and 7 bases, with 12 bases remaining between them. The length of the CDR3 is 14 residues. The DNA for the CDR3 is TGTGCCAGCAGTTACTCATGGGGCGCAGGTGGCTACACCTTC. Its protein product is CASSYSWGAGGYTF.

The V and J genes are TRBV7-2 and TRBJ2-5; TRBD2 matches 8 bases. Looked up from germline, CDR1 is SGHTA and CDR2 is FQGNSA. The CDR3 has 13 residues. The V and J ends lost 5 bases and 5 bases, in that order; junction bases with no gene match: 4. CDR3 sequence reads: CASSAGLGETQYF. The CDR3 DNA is TGTGCCAGCAGCGCGGGACTAGGGGAGACCCAGTACTTC.

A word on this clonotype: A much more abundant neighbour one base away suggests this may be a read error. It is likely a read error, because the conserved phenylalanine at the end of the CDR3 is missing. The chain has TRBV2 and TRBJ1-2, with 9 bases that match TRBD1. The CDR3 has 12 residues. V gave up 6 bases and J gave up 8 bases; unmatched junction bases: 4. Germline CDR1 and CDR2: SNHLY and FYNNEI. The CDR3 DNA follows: TGTGCCAGCAGGACAGGGGGTGACGGCTACACCGTC. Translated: CASRTGGDGYTV.

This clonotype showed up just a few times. CDR3 in amino acids: CASSRYSRRVYEQFF. In DNA, the CDR3 is TGTGCCAGCAGCCGGTATAGTCGGAGGGTCTATGAGCAGTTCTTC. The chain recombines TRBV7-9 with TRBJ2-1; weak D call: TRBD2 (6 bases). Germline loops: CDR1 SEHNR, CDR2 FQNEAQ (reference sequence). CDR3 length: 15 amino acids. The V and J ends lost 5 bases and 8 bases respectively, with 19 bases between them.

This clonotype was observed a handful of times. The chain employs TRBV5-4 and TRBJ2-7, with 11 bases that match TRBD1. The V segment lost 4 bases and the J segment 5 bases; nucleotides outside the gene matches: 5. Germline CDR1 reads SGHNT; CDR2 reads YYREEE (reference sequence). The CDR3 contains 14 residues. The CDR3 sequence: CASSPDRGRDEQYF. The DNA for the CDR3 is TGTGCCAGCAGCCCGGACAGGGGGCGCGACGAGCAGTACTTC.

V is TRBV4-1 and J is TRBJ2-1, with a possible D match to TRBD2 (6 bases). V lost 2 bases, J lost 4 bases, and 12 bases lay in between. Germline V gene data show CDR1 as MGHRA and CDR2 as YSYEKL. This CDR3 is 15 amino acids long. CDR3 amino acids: CASSQSAGTYNEQFF. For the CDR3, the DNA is TGCGCCAGCAGCCAATCGGCGGGAACGTACAATGAGCAGTTCTTC.

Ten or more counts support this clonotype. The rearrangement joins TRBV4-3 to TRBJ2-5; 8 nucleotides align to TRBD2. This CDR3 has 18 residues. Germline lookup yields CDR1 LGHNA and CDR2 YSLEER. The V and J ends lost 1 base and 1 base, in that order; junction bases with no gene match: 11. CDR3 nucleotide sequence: TGCGCCAGCAGCCAAGGCCCGTTTATTACTAGCGGCCAAGAGACCCAGTACTTC. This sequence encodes CASSQGPFITSGQETQYF.

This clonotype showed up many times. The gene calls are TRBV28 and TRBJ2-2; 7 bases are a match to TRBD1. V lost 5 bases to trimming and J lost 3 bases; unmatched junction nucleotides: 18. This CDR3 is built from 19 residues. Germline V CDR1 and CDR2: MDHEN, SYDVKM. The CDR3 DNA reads TGTGCCAGCAGTCAAAGGGCCGGACAGGCCCCCTCTGACACCGGGGAGCTGTTTTTT. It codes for CASSQRAGQAPSDTGELFF.

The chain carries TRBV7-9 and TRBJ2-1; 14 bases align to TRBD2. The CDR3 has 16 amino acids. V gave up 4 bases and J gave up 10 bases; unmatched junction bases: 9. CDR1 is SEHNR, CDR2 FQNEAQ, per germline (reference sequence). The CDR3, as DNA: TGTGCCAGCAGCTCAGGACTAGCGGGAGGCCGGGGAGAGCAGTTCTTC. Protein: CASSSGLAGGRGEQFF.

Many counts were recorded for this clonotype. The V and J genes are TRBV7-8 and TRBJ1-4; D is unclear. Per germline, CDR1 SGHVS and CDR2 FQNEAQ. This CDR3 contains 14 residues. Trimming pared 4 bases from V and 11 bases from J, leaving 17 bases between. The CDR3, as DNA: TGTGCCAGCAGCTCGGAACGCCTAACAAGTAAACTGTTTTTT. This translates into CASSSERLTSKLFF.

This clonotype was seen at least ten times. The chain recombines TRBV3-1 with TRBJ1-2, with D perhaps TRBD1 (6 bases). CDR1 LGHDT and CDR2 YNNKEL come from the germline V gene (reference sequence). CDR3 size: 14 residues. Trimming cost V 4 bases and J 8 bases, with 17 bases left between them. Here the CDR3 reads CASSPRGRVNGYTF. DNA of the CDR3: TGTGCCAGCAGCCCCAGGGGAAGGGTGAACGGCTACACCTTC.

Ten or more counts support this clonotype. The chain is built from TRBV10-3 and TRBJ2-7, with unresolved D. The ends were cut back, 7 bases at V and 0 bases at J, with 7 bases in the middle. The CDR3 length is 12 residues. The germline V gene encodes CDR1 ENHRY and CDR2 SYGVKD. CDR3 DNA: TGTGCCATCACCACAAGCTCCTACGAGCAGTACTTC. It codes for CAITTSSYEQYF.